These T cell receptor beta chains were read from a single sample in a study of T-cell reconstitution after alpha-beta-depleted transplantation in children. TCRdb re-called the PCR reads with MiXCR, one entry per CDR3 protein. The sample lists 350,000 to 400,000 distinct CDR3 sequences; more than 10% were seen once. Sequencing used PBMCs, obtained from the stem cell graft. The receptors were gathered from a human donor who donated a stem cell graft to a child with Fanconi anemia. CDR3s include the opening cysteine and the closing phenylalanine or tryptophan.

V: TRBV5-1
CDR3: CASSLSGSQLSDEQFF

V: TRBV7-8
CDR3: CASSLGTVGGYGEKLFF

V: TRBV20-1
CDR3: CSAPDTGTRADTQYF

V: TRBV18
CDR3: CASSPGTRDTEAFF

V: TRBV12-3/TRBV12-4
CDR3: CASKPVAGGGTEAFF

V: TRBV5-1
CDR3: CASTTGGRTEAFF

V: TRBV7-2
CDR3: CASSFGSLAGGNNEQFF

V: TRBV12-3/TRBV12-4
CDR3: CASSPRGGQPTQYF

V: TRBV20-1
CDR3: CSASPRGGQPQHF

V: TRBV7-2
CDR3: CASSQTSAYNEQFF

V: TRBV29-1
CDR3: CSVEEGGRQGRYTF

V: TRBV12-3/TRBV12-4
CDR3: CASSFRQTYGYTF

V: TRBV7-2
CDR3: CASSRNIRGDEQFF

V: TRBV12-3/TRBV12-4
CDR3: CASRIPGQGGGNTIYF

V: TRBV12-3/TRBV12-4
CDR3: CASSPQGADNSPLHF

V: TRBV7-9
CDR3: CASSSRQGTFSGNTIYF

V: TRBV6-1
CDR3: CASSEHGQTQETQYF

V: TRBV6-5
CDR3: CASSYGTDTDTQYF

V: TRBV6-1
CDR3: CASSLTGFLTGLAEAFF

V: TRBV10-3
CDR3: CAISESGGAVNEQFF

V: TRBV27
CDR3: CASSLVGRPMNTEAFF

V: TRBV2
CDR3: CASSDAGNEQFF

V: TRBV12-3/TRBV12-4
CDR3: CASSYGVRTDTQYF

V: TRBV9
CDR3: CASSDSPGGNQPQHF

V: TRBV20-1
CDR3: CSARRDRYDEQFF

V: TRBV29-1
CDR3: CSVETGTGMSYTF

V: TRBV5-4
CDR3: CASSVPGGAETQYF

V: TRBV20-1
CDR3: CSADVLGWGRTDTQYF

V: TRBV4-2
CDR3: CASSQASGGSSGEQFF

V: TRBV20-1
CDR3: CSARDTLGLLYTF

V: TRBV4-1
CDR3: CASSRGNSWGTEAFF